Below are 29 T cell receptor beta chains sequenced from a single sample in a study of cytomegalovirus exposure and HLA in healthy donors. 13 Jbeta primers and 60 Vbeta primers were used for the PCR. The protocol was immunoSEQ multiplex PCR, while the TCRdb copy is restricted to in-frame clones and leaves out a portion. The data hold tens of thousands of clones, with approximately 87% observed a single time. The sample taken for sequencing was PBMCs. Receptor source: a boy younger than 18 in good health and CMV-seronegative.

The rearrangement uses TRBV7-7 and TRBJ2-2; D not resolved. V was clipped by 4 bases and J by 4 bases, with 4 bases between them. Looked up from germline, CDR1 is SSHAT and CDR2 is FNYEAQ (reference sequence). The length of the CDR3 is 12 residues. DNA for the CDR3: TGTGCCAGCAGCTCCAGCACCGGGGAGCTGTTTTTT. Protein product: CASSSSTGELFF. Drawing the rest from reference TRBV7-7 and TRBJ2-2, the complete variable domain is GAGVSQSPRYKVTKRGQDVTLRCDPISSHATLYWYQQALGQGPEFLTYFNYEAQPDKSGLPSDRFSAERPEGSISTLTIQRTEQRDSAMYRCASSSSTGELFFGEGSRLTVL.

J is TRBJ2-3 and V is TRBV5-1, with D hard to call. V was cut by 0 bases and J by 1 base, with 6 bases left in between. The germline gives CDR1 SGHRS, CDR2 YFSETQ. The CDR3 loop spans 14 amino acids. CDR3 nucleotides: TGCGCCAGCAGCTTGGGGGCCGGCACAGATACGCAGTATTTT. Protein: CASSLGAGTDTQYF.

The chain carries TRBV12-5 and TRBJ1-2; 10 nucleotides align to TRBD1. The CDR3 length is 16 residues. Germline values: CDR1 LGHNT, CDR2 FRNRAP. With V trimmed by 6 bases and J by 5 bases, 12 bases remained unmatched. The CDR3: CASGTGTGASGYGYTF. In DNA form, the CDR3 reads TGTGCTAGTGGAACCGGGACAGGGGCGAGTGGGTATGGCTACACCTTC.

The chain recombines TRBV5-1 with TRBJ1-2; tentatively, D is TRBD1 (5 bases). The CDR3 spans 14 residues. Per germline, CDR1 SGHRS and CDR2 YFSETQ. V lost 4 bases and J 8 bases, leaving 18 bases between the germline ends. The CDR3 bases are TGCGCCAGCAGCCCCGGGACGGGGGTTGGAGGCTACACCTTC. Encoded protein: CASSPGTGVGGYTF.

This sequence joins TRBV15 and TRBJ2-7, with 8 bases aligning to TRBD1. V lost 5 bases and J lost 6; bases outside the gene matches: 12. The germline gives CDR1 LNHNV, CDR2 YYDKDF (reference sequence). The CDR3 length is 15 residues. The chain's CDR3 is CATSQGTGDSGEQYF. Written as DNA, the CDR3 is TGTGCCACCAGCCAAGGGACAGGAGACTCTGGCGAGCAGTACTTC.

The chain is built from TRBV4-2 and TRBJ2-7, with TRBD2 matching over 9 bases. CDR1 LGHNA and CDR2 YNFKEQ come from the germline V gene. The length of the CDR3 is 15 residues. After removal of 2 bases from V and 7 bases from J, the junction contained 9 bases not matched to a gene. CDR3 sequence (DNA): TGTGCCAGCAGCCAAATAGCGGGGGCCGCCCGGGAGCAGTACTTC. Translation gives CASSQIAGAAREQYF.

This sequence joins TRBV27 and TRBJ2-3, with 9 nucleotides matching TRBD2. V gave up 2 bases and J gave up 2 bases; unmatched junction bases: 8. This CDR3 has 17 amino acids. Germline CDR1 MNHEY, CDR2 SMNVEV (reference sequence). The CDR3 here is CASSLTPAGGYTDTQYF. The CDR3 DNA sequence: TGTGCCAGCAGTTTAACGCCAGCGGGGGGCTACACAGATACGCAGTATTTT.

V gene TRBV7-6 combines with J gene TRBJ2-3; D not resolved. This CDR3 comprises 11 residues. Germline V gene sequence: CDR1 SGHVS, CDR2 FNYEAQ. V shed 4 bases and J shed 5 bases, with 4 bases lying between them. In nucleotides, the CDR3 is TGTGCCAGCAGCTCACAAGATACGCAGTATTTT. It codes for CASSSQDTQYF.

This clone was picked up a small number of times. The J gene is TRBJ1-1, the V gene TRBV4-1, with TRBD1 matching over 9 bases. The CDR3 is 16 amino acids. The germline V gene has CDR1 MGHRA and CDR2 YSYEKL. V dropped 6 bases and J dropped 0; count of bases not matched to a gene: 8. The CDR3 protein is CASSHLGTGMNTEAFF. In DNA form, the CDR3 reads TGCGCCAGCAGTCATCTCGGGACAGGGATGAACACTGAAGCTTTCTTT.

This clone is a singleton in its sample. The chain combines TRBV9 with TRBJ2-7; TRBD1 might be the D (5 bases). The germline V gene encodes CDR1 SGDLS and CDR2 YYNGEE. Trimming cost V 3 bases and J 2 bases, with 9 bases left between them. The length of the CDR3 is 13 residues. Here the CDR3 reads CASSADRPYEQYF. CDR3 sequence (DNA): TGTGCCAGCAGCGCTGACAGACCCTACGAGCAGTACTTC.

The table lists this clone with a few counts. The chain employs TRBV6-5 and TRBJ2-7; 8 bases align to TRBD1. Germline V gives CDR1 MNHEY, CDR2 SVGAGI. The junction had 4 bases not matched to a gene; V was cut back by 2 bases and J by 1 base. The CDR3 is made up of 15 amino acids. DNA of the CDR3: TGTGCCAGCAGTTACCTGGACAGGGCATCCTACGAGCAGTACTTC. It yields the protein CASSYLDRASYEQYF.

The CDR3, as DNA: TGTGCCAGCAGGGGATGGGACAGGGATTTGCAGCCCCAGCATTTT. Its protein is CASRGWDRDLQPQHF. The chain recombines TRBV6-1 with TRBJ1-5, with 9 bases matching TRBD1. Germline V gene sequence: CDR1 MNHNS, CDR2 SASEGT. The CDR3 is made up of 15 amino acids. Trimming removed 6 bases from V and 7 bases from J; junction bases left unmatched: 10.

The genes are TRBV5-4 and TRBJ1-5; D call uncertain. This CDR3 has 12 amino acids. Looked up from germline, CDR1 is SGHNT and CDR2 is YYREEE (reference sequence). Trimming stripped 1 base from V and 4 bases from J, with 3 bases between. The DNA for the CDR3 is TGTGCCAGCAGCTTGCCTAATCAGCCCCAGCATTTT. It yields the protein CASSLPNQPQHF.

The chain couples TRBV10-2 to TRBJ2-7; no reliable D call. The CDR3 length is 13 residues. Germline CDR1 and CDR2: WSHSY and SAAADI. Between the trimmed V and J ends, which lost 6 bases and 5 bases, there was a span of 14 bases. The chain's CDR3 is CASSRTLDDEQYF. The CDR3 nucleotides are TGCGCCAGCAGCCGAACTCTAGACGACGAGCAGTACTTC.

The chain combines TRBV5-5 with TRBJ2-7, with 12 bases fitting TRBD2. This CDR3 is built from 16 residues. CDR1 and CDR2 from the germline V gene are SGHKS and YYEKEE (reference sequence). The V segment lost 2 bases and the J segment 6 bases; nucleotides outside the gene matches: 9. The CDR3 DNA reads TGTGCCAGCAGCTTTGGACTAGCGGGGACTCAAGGCGAGCAGTACTTC. It yields the protein CASSFGLAGTQGEQYF.

This clone has more than one count but fewer than ten. The chain couples TRBV5-1 to TRBJ2-3; 10 bases align to TRBD2. V was clipped by 2 bases and J by 4 bases; unmatched bases: 7. CDR3 length equals 16 residues. Germline CDR1 is SGHRS and CDR2 is YFSETQ. CDR3 bases: TGCGCCAGCAGCTTACGGCTAGCGGGGGCGGCAGATACGCAGTATTTT. This translates into CASSLRLAGAADTQYF.

The rearrangement uses TRBV18 and TRBJ2-7; D unclear. Germline V gene sequence: CDR1 KGHSH, CDR2 LQKENI. Trimming took off 2 bases at V and 7 bases at J, with 6 bases between the two ends. There are 11 residues in the CDR3. CDR3 sequence reads: CASSPAVEQYF. DNA of the CDR3: TGTGCCAGCTCACCAGCAGTTGAGCAGTACTTC. The full variable domain, rest sourced from reference TRBV18 and TRBJ2-7, is NAGVMQNPRHLVRRRGQEARLRCSPMKGHSHVYWYRQLPEEGLKFMVYLQKENIIDESGMPKERFSAEFPKEGPSILRIQQVVRGDSAAYFCASSPAVEQYFGPGTRLTVT.

This clone turned up a few times. The J gene is TRBJ2-2, the V gene TRBV6-1; TRBD2 matches at 9 bases. V shed 1 base and J 5 bases; nucleotides not matched to a gene: 8. This CDR3 has 17 amino acids. Germline assignment: CDR1 MNHNS and CDR2 SASEGT. The CDR3 loop reads CASSEGGRGRRTGELFF. The CDR3 DNA is TGTGCCAGCAGTGAAGGCGGGAGGGGGCGGCGTACCGGGGAGCTGTTTTTT.

This clone has just one count. The rearrangement uses TRBV5-1 and TRBJ2-3; TRBD2 might be the D (6 bases). The length of the CDR3 is 15 residues. Germline CDR1 reads SGHRS; CDR2 reads YFSETQ. Between the trimmed V and J ends, which lost 0 bases and 2 bases, there was a span of 10 bases. CDR3 bases: TGCGCCAGCAGCTTGGAGGCGGGATACACAGATACGCAGTATTTT. As protein: CASSLEAGYTDTQYF. Full variable domain (rest looked up from reference TRBV5-1 and TRBJ2-3): KAGVTQTPRYLIKTRGQQVTLSCSPISGHRSVSWYQQTPGQGLQFLFEYFSETQRNKGNFPGRFSGRQFSNSRSEMNVSTLELGDSALYLCASSLEAGYTDTQYFGPGTRLTVL.

V gene TRBV15 combines with J gene TRBJ2-7; TRBD2 matches at 8 bases. The germline gives CDR1 LNHNV, CDR2 YYDKDF (reference sequence). CDR3 length: 14 amino acids. The trim removed 1 base at V and 7 bases at J, leaving 6 bases unmatched. The CDR3 coding sequence is TGTGCCACCAGCAGAGGCCCGGGACTAGAGGAGCAGTACTTC. It is translated as CATSRGPGLEEQYF.

The chain recombines TRBV5-4 with TRBJ1-2, with 8 bases matching TRBD1. The CDR3 totals 13 residues. V lost 6 bases to trimming and J lost 0 bases; unmatched junction nucleotides: 1. From germline, CDR1 is SGHNT and CDR2 YYREEE (reference sequence). Here the CDR3 DNA reads TGTGCCAGCAAGGACAGGGCTAACTATGGCTACACCTTC. This gives the protein CASKDRANYGYTF.

The chain is built from TRBV29-1 and TRBJ2-4; tentatively, D is TRBD2 (6 bases). Germline assignment: CDR1 SQVTM and CDR2 ANQGSEA. This CDR3 region has 15 residues. The germline V and J ends were trimmed by 1 base and 2 bases, with 12 bases remaining between them. The CDR3 nucleotides are TGCAGCGTTGAAGGGACTGCGGGAACCAAAAACATTCAGTACTTC. Translating it yields CSVEGTAGTKNIQYF.

This clone came up once. CDR3 DNA: TGTGCCAGCAGCCGACAGGGCTTAAACACCGGGGAGCTGTTTTTT. It is translated as CASSRQGLNTGELFF. V is TRBV2 and J is TRBJ2-2; TRBD1 matches 7 bases. The CDR3 length is 15 residues. Germline V gene lookup returns CDR1 SNHLY and CDR2 FYNNEI. The V gene end was trimmed by 6 bases and the J gene end by 2 bases; junction bases not matched to a gene: 6. The entire variable domain, with the rest obtained from reference TRBV2 and TRBJ2-2, is as follows: EPEVTQTPSHQVTQMGQEVILRCVPISNHLYFYWYRQILGQKVEFLVSFYNNEISEKSEIFDDQFSVERPDGSNFTLKIRSTKLEDSAMYFCASSRQGLNTGELFFGEGSRLTVL.

V gene TRBV5-8 combines with J gene TRBJ2-3, with TRBD2 identical over 13 bases. The germline gives CDR1 SGHTS, CDR2 YDEGEE. The CDR3 totals 19 residues. V shed 1 base and J 3 bases; nucleotides not matched to a gene: 11. In DNA form, the CDR3 reads TGTGCCAGCAGCTTGTGGCTACTAGCGGGGGGGCCGGGAACAGATACGCAGTATTTT. It codes for CASSLWLLAGGPGTDTQYF.

This rearrangement joins TRBV29-1 to TRBJ1-5; possible D gene TRBD1, 5 bases. The CDR3 runs to 14 residues. CDR1 is SQVTM and CDR2 is ANQGSEA in the germline V gene. V shed 6 bases and J shed 2 bases, with 14 bases lying between them. Written as DNA, the CDR3 is TGCAGCGTCCTGACAGCGGGAGGCAATCAGCCCCAGCATTTT. This codes for CSVLTAGGNQPQHF.

The V call is TRBV4-1, the J call TRBJ2-2; tentative D call: TRBD1 (6 bases). The CDR3 covers 16 residues. V shed 0 bases and J shed 1 base, with 9 bases lying between them. CDR1 is MGHRA and CDR2 is YSYEKL in the germline V gene. The CDR3 reads CASSQEAQGNTGELFF. In DNA form, the CDR3 reads TGCGCCAGCAGCCAAGAGGCACAGGGGAACACCGGGGAGCTGTTTTTT.

The chain uses TRBV18 and TRBJ1-6; no clear D gene. Trimming removed 5 bases at V and 8 bases at J, with 7 bases between. Germline CDR1 and CDR2: KGHSH and LQKENI. The CDR3 runs 12 residues. The CDR3 DNA reads TGTGCCAGCTCAGGTCGGGATTCACCCCTCCACTTT. It translates to CASSGRDSPLHF. The variable domain in full, completed from reference TRBV18 and TRBJ1-6, reads NAGVMQNPRHLVRRRGQEARLRCSPMKGHSHVYWYRQLPEEGLKFMVYLQKENIIDESGMPKERFSAEFPKEGPSILRIQQVVRGDSAAYFCASSGRDSPLHFGNGTRLTVT.

This clone came up a few times. The V call is TRBV19, the J call TRBJ1-5, with a possible D match to TRBD1 (5 bases). The V end lost 6 bases, the J end lost 7 bases, and 13 bases lay between the germline ends. This CDR3 has 13 amino acids. Germline V gene lookup returns CDR1 LNHDA and CDR2 SQIVND (reference sequence). CDR3: CASRTGGQQPQHF. The CDR3 DNA follows: TGTGCCAGTAGAACAGGTGGCCAACAGCCCCAGCATTTT.

The chain combines TRBV6-5 with TRBJ1-5; 7 bases agree with TRBD1. The CDR3 sequence is 13 residues long. The V segment lost 5 bases and the J segment 7 bases; nucleotides outside the gene matches: 5. The germline V gene encodes CDR1 MNHEY and CDR2 SVGAGI. CDR3 sequence (DNA): TGTGCCAGCAGTGGGACAGTCGGGCAGCCCCAGCATTTT. The encoded protein is CASSGTVGQPQHF.